The clone carrying this TCR beta chain was counted a few times. The CDR3 covers 16 residues. V lost 3 bases and J 2 bases, leaving 16 bases between the germline ends. Germline CDR1 reads MGHRA; CDR2 reads YSYEKL. The data belong to a study of early T cells in non-severe SARS-CoV-2 infection. As for the study in general: Sequencing input comprised bulk RNA from unsorted whole blood; chain pairing was not available.

TCRdb independently ran MiXCR on the 5' RACE reads; one entry per CDR3 protein. This table holds tens of thousands of distinct CDR3 sequences, around 11% found once. This sequence joins TRBV4-1 and TRBJ1-1, with a weak D call TRBD1 (6 bases). This sequence was found in an adult who was a healthcare worker with PCR-confirmed SARS-CoV-2 infection or an uninfected control (not recorded which). The sample here was whole blood, taken at baseline. The CDR3 DNA reads TGCGCCAGCAGCCACAACAGGGTGATCACAAACACTGAAGCTTTCTTT. This encodes CASSHNRVITNTEAFF.